The source of this TCR beta chain is a study of CD8+CD57+ T cells in acquired aplastic anemia. This CDR3 has 12 residues. Between the trimmed V and J ends, which lost 6 bases and 14 bases, there was a span of 18 bases. The germline gives CDR1 SGHDT, CDR2 YYEEEE. TCR beta VDJ combinations and CDR3 sequences were profiled from genomic DNA. TCRdb recomputed calls from the reads with MiXCR, one row per CDR3 protein. The sample records 150,000 to 200,000 distinct CDR3 sequences, 55% to 70% being singletons. The chain has TRBV5-6 and TRBJ1-5, with a possible D match to TRBD1 (6 bases). This receptor was identified in a human donor with severe aplastic anemia or a healthy control (not recorded which). Sequencing was done on a sample of sorted CD4+, CD8+, or CD8+CD57+ T cells (not recorded which) from PBMCs. The CDR3 DNA sequence: TGTGCCAGCAAGGGGGGGTACGACTACGAGCATTTT. It yields the protein CASKGGYDYEHF.